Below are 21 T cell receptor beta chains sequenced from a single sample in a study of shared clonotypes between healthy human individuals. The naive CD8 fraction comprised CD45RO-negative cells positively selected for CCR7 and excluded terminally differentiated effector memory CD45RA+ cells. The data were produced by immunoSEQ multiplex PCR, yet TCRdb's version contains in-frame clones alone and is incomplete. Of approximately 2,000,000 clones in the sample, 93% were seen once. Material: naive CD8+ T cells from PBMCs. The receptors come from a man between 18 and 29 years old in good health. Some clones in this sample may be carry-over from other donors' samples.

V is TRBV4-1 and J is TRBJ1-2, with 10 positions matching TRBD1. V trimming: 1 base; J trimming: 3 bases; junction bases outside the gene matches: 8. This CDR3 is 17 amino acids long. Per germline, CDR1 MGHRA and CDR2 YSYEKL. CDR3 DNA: TGCGCCAGCAGCCAAGGAGGTCGGGACAGGGGCTACTATGGCTACACCTTC. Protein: CASSQGGRDRGYYGYTF.

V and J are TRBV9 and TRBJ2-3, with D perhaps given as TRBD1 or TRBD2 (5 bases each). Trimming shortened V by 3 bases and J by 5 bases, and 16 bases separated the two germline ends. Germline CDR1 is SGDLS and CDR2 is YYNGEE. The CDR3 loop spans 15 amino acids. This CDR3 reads CASSANRGAGDTQYF. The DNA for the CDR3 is TGTGCCAGCAGCGCCAATCGAGGGGCAGGAGATACGCAGTATTTT. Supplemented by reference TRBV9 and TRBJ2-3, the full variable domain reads DSGVTQTPKHLITATGQRVTLRCSPRSGDLSVYWYQQSLDQGLQFLIQYYNGEERAKGNILERFSAQQFPDLHSELNLSSLELGDSALYFCASSANRGAGDTQYFGPGTRLTVL.

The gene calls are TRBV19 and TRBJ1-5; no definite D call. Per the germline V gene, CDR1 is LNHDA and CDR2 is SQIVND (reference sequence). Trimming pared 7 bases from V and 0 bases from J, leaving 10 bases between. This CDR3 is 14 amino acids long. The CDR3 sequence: CASTGRDSNQPQHF. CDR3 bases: TGTGCCAGTACTGGGAGGGATAGCAATCAGCCCCAGCATTTT.

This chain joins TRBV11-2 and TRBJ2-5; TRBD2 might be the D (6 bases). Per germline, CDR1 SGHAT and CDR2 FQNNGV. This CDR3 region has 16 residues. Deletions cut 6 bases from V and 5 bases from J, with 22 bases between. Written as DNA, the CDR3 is TGTGCCAGCAGGCCCACAGATTGGGGGAGGTGGGAGACCCAGTACTTC. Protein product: CASRPTDWGRWETQYF.

In DNA form, the CDR3 reads TGTGCCAGTAGTTTGGCTAGCGGGGTAAATGAGCAGTTCTTC. Its protein is CASSLASGVNEQFF. The rearrangement uses TRBV19 and TRBJ2-1; 9 bases line up with TRBD2. This CDR3 has 14 residues. Germline V gives CDR1 LNHDA, CDR2 SQIVND (reference sequence). V lost 5 bases to trimming and J lost 7 bases; unmatched junction nucleotides: 6.

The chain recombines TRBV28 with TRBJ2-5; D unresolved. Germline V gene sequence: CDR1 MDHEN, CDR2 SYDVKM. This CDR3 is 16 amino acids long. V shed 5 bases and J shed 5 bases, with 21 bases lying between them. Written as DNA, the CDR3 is TGTGCCAGCAGTCCCCCCCGGATTAGGGTGGGGGAGACCCAGTACTTC. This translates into CASSPPRIRVGETQYF.

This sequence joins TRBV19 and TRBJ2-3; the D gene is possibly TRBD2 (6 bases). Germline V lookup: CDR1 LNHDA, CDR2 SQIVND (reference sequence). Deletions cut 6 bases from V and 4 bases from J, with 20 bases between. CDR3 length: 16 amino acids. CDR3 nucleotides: TGTGCCAGTAGCGGAGGTGGCGGACCGGGAGCAGATACGCAGTATTTT. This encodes CASSGGGGPGADTQYF.

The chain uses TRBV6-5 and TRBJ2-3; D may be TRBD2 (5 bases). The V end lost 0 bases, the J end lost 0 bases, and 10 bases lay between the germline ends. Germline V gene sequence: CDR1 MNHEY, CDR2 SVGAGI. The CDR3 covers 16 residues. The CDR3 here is CASSYSGRASTDTQYF. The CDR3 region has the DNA TGTGCCAGCAGTTACTCTGGGCGGGCTAGCACAGATACGCAGTATTTT.

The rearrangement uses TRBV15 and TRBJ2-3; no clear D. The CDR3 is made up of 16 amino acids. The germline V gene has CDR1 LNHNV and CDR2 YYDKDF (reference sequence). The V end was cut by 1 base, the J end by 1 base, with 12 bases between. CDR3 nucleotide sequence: TGTGCCACCAGCAGAGCCAGCGCGAAAGGCACAGATACGCAGTATTTT. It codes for CATSRASAKGTDTQYF.

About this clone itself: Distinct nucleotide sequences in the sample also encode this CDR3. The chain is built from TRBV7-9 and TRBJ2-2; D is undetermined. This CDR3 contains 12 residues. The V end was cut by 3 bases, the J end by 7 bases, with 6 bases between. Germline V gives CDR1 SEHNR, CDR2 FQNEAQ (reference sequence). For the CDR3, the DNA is TGTGCCAGCAGCTTTTCTGTCGGGGAGCTGTTTTTT. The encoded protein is CASSFSVGELFF.

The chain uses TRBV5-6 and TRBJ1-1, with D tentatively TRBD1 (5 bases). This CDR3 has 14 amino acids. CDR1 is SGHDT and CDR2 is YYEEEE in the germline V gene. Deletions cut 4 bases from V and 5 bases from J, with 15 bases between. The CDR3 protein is CASSLMQGSTEAFF. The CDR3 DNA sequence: TGTGCCAGCAGCCTAATGCAGGGCTCGACTGAAGCTTTCTTT.

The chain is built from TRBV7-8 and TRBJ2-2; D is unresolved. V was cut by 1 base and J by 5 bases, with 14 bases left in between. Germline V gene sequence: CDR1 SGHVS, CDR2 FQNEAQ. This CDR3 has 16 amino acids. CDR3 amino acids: CASSLEAVQMTGELFF. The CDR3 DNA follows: TGTGCCAGCAGCTTAGAAGCTGTACAGATGACCGGGGAGCTGTTTTTT.

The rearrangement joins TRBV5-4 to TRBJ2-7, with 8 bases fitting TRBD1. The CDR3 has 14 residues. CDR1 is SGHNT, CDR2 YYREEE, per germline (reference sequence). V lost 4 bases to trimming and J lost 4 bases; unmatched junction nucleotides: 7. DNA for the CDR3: TGTGCCAGCAGCCCCGACGACAGGGGTTACGAGCAGTACTTC. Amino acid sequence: CASSPDDRGYEQYF.

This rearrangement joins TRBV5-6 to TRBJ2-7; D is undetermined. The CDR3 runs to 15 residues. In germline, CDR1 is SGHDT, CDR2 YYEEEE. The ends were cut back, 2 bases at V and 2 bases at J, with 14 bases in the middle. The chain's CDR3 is CASSFEYATAYEQYF. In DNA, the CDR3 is TGTGCCAGCAGCTTCGAATACGCGACGGCCTACGAGCAGTACTTC.

The CDR3 region has the DNA TGTGCCAGCAGCCCGATACAGGGGATCTCCTACAATGAGCAGTTCTTC. Its protein product is CASSPIQGISYNEQFF. The chain joins TRBV7-8 to TRBJ2-1; TRBD1 aligns across 7 bases. Germline trimming cut 5 bases from V and 0 bases from J; bases unmatched to any gene: 7. Germline CDR1 SGHVS, CDR2 FQNEAQ. This CDR3 region has 16 residues. Using reference TRBV7-8 and TRBJ2-1 for the parts outside the CDR3, the full variable domain is GAGVSQSPRYKVAKRGQDVALRCDPISGHVSLFWYQQALGQGPEFLTYFQNEAQLDKSGLPSDRFFAERPEGSVSTLKIQRTQQEDSAVYLCASSPIQGISYNEQFFGPGTRLTVL.

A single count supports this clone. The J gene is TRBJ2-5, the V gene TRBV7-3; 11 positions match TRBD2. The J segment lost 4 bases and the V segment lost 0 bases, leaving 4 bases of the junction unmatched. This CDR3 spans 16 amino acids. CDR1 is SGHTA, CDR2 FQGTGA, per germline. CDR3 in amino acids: CASSLTGSGRAETQYF. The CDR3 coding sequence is TGTGCCAGCAGCTTAACTGGTAGCGGGAGGGCAGAGACCCAGTACTTC.

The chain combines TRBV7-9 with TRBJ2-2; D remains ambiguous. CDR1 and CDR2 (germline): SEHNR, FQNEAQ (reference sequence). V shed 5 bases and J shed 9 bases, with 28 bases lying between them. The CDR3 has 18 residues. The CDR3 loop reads CASSHEERRPDPGWELFF. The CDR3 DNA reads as TGTGCCAGCAGCCACGAGGAACGGCGCCCCGACCCCGGGTGGGAGCTGTTTTTT.

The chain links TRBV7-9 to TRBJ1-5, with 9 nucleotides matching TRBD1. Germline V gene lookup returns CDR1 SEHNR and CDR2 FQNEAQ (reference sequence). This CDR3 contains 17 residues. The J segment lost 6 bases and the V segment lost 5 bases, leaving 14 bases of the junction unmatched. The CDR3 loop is CASSPVGGQGKGQPQHF. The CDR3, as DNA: TGTGCCAGCAGCCCAGTCGGGGGACAGGGAAAGGGTCAGCCCCAGCATTTT. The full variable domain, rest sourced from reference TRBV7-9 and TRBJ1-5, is DTGVSQNPRHKITKRGQNVTFRCDPISEHNRLYWYRQTLGQGPEFLTYFQNEAQLEKSRLLSDRFSAERPKGSFSTLEIQRTEQGDSAMYLCASSPVGGQGKGQPQHFGDGTRLSIL.

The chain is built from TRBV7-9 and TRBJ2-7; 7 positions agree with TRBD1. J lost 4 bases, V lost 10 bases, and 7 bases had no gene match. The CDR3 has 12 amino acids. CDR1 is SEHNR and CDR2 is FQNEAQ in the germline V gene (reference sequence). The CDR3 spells CATTGVGYEQYF. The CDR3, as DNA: TGTGCCACCACAGGGGTAGGTTACGAGCAGTACTTC.

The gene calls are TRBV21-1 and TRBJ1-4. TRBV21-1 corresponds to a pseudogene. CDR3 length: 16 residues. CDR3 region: CASSTEGCATNEKLFF. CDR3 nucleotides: TGTGCCAGCAGCACGGAGGGGTGTGCAACTAATGAAAAACTGTTTTTT.

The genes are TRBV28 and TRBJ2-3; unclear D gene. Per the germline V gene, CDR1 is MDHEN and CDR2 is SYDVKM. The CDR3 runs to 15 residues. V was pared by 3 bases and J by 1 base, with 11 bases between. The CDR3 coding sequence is TGTGCCAGCAGTTTCGGAACGGCCCGCACAGATACGCAGTATTTT. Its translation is CASSFGTARTDTQYF.